Each of the 7 T cell receptor beta chains below was sequenced from the same sample in a study of spatial heterogeneity in lung cancer. TCRdb analysed the 5' RACE reads with MiXCR anew, one entry per CDR3 protein. The sample contains about 2,100 distinct CDR3 sequences, 7.5% to 9.5% of which appear only once. As for time point: sample taken at primary tumor resection. Whole-study results and caveats: Mutation tallies in tumors tracked expanded intratumoral alpha and beta TCR counts.

The antigens for these receptors are not known. This material consisted of lung tumor tissue, taken at surgery. All receptors derive from a male donor with early-stage non-small cell lung cancer.

This clonotype was counted a few times. This rearrangement joins TRBV7-3 to TRBJ1-6; D not resolved. The CDR3 covers 19 residues. V lost 1 base to trimming and J lost 10 bases, with 26 bases between them. Looked up from germline, CDR1 is SGHTA and CDR2 is FQGTGA. CDR3 DNA: TGTGCCAGCAGCTTAAGAGGTCCGCGTAGTGGGGATGGGTTCTCACCCCTCCACTTT. Translating gives CASSLRGPRSGDGFSPLHF.

The chain is built from TRBV28 and TRBJ2-2; D unclear. V dropped 2 bases and J dropped 3 bases, with 19 bases sitting between them. CDR3 length: 18 residues. In germline, CDR1 is MDHEN, CDR2 SYDVKM. CDR3 DNA sequence: TGTGCCAGCAGTTTAGGATCGCCGGTGGGCCCTTACACCGGGGAGCTGTTTTTT. This codes for CASSLGSPVGPYTGELFF.

This sequence joins TRBV6-5 and TRBJ2-3; D possibly corresponds to TRBD1 (7 bases). The germline V gene has CDR1 MNHEY and CDR2 SVGAGI. Trimming stripped 5 bases from V and 4 bases from J, with 16 bases between. The CDR3 is made up of 15 amino acids. The CDR3 is CASSPRQGGSDTQYF. DNA for the CDR3: TGTGCCAGCAGTCCGCGACAGGGAGGATCAGATACGCAGTATTTT.

Relative to its sample, this clonotype is medium-sized (0.01 to 0.1%). The V call is TRBV4-2, the J call TRBJ2-7; D is possibly TRBD1 or TRBD2 (6 bases each). V lost 4 bases and J lost 4, with 26 bases in between. Per germline, CDR1 LGHNA and CDR2 YNFKEQ. This CDR3 is built from 18 residues. The CDR3 protein is CASSRAKVGGAGWYEQYF. The CDR3 nucleotides are TGTGCCAGCAGCCGGGCCAAGGTCGGGGGCGCGGGTTGGTACGAGCAGTACTTC.

This clonotype has a count of ten or more. The gene calls are TRBV6-2 or TRBV6-3 and TRBJ1-2; D is unresolved. The V gene lost 0 bases and the J gene lost 2 bases, with 7 bases spanning the gap. The CDR3 sequence is 14 residues long. The germline V gene encodes CDR1 MNHEY and CDR2 SVGEGT. Written as DNA, the CDR3 is TGTGCCAGCAGTTACTCGCACATAAACTATGGCTACACCTTC. It encodes CASSYSHINYGYTF.

This clonotype turned up a few times. The rearrangement joins TRBV29-1 to TRBJ2-5; a possible D gene is TRBD1 (5 bases). This CDR3 has 13 residues. Trimming left V 4 bases short and J 2 bases short, with 11 bases between. CDR1 is SQVTM, CDR2 ANQGSEA, per germline. The CDR3 nucleotides read TGCAGCGTTGTCCCCGACAGTCAAGAGACCCAGTACTTC. Encoded protein: CSVVPDSQETQYF.

In its sample, this clonotype ranks as medium-sized. The chain joins TRBV6-5 to TRBJ2-1, with 15 nucleotides matching TRBD2. J lost 4 bases, V lost 7 bases, and 5 bases had no gene match. Germline V gene lookup returns CDR1 MNHEY and CDR2 SVGAGI. The CDR3 sequence is 16 residues long. CDR3 DNA sequence: TGTGCCAGCACCGGACTAGCGGGGGGGCGATACAATGAGCAGTTCTTC. Its protein is CASTGLAGGRYNEQFF.